Detailed here is one TCR beta chain. Its specificity is unknown. Upon completion of approximately ten days in culture, CD4+ T cells were isolated. This record belongs to a study of vaccination effects on CD4 cells after COVID-19. The repertoire was sequenced with immunoSEQ multiplex PCR; TCRdb's copy has only in-frame clones and lacks some. The table has under 50,000 clones, roughly 76% seen once. This CDR3 contains 13 residues. Germline CDR1 SGHTA, CDR2 FQGTGA. Trimming removed 1 base from V and 3 bases from J, with 6 bases in between. This chain links TRBV7-3 with TRBJ2-5; D unresolved. Sequences were derived from CD4+ T cells from PBMCs cultured without peptide, sampled before COVID-19 vaccination. The clonotype originates from a human donor who had a prior SARS-CoV-2 infection. CDR3 region: CASSLSKEETQYF. The CDR3 nucleotides read TGTGCCAGCAGCTTAAGTAAGGAAGAGACCCAGTACTTC.